This T cell receptor (beta chain) was recovered during a study of blood T cell repertoires in COVID-19. Across the whole study: Samples of COVID-19 (acute and convalescent) were obtained from the United States, Italy and Spain. The analysed material was cDNA or gDNA that came from T cells, B-cell-depleted T cells, or PBMCs.

Original methodology: The authors estimated nucleated cell counts from reference gene primer amplification. Using immunoSEQ multiplex PCR, the repertoire was profiled, and TCRdb retains in-frame clones only, with some absent. That table supplies the V and J calls and clone size; D and trimming were determined from the DNA. The sample carries roughly 300,000 clones, more than 70% recorded once. The junction had 8 bases not matched to a gene; V was cut back by 9 bases and J by 2 bases. This CDR3 has 14 amino acids. Germline V CDR1 and CDR2: SGHNT, YYREEE (reference sequence). Material for sequencing was peripheral blood. This clonotype originated in a woman in her fifties or sixties with acute or convalescent COVID-19. The V gene is TRBV5-4, the J gene TRBJ2-7; 10 positions agree with TRBD1. The chain's CDR3 is CATLPGTGAYEQYF. DNA for the CDR3: TGTGCCACCTTACCTGGGACAGGGGCCTACGAGCAGTACTTC.